This paragraph reports one T cell receptor (beta chain). This entry comes from a study of T-cell reconstitution after alpha-beta-depleted transplantation in children. The TCRbeta library incorporated unique molecular identifiers. One entry per CDR3 protein, called by TCRdb with MiXCR from the PCR reads. The repertoire holds hundreds of thousands of distinct CDR3 sequences, around 15% seen once, with roughly 40% in the top ten. The TCR was taken from a male patient under 10 years old who had a stem cell transplant for acute lymphoblastic leukemia, so the T cells may come from the graft donor. Sample: PBMCs, mostly from graft donor cells, taken 360 days after TCRalphabeta/CD19-depleted stem cell transplant.

The DNA for the CDR3 is TGTGCCAGCAGCTCGAACCCCAAGAACACTGAAGCTTTCTTT. This sequence encodes CASSSNPKNTEAFF. V gene TRBV7-9 combines with J gene TRBJ1-1; D unresolved. V lost 4 bases and J 1 base, leaving 10 bases between the germline ends. This CDR3 has 14 residues. CDR1 and CDR2 (germline): SEHNR, FQNEAQ (reference sequence).